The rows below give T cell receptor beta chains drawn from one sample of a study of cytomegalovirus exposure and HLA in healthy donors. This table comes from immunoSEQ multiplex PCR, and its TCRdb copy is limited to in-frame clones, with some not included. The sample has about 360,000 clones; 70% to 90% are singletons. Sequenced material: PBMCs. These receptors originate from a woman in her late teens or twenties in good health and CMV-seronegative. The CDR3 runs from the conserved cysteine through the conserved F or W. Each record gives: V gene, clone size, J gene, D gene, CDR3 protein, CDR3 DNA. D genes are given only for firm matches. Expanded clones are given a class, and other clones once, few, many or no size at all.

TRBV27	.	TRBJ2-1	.	CASRPGHVNNEQFF	TGTGCCAGCAGACCGGGACACGTCAACAATGAGCAGTTCTTC
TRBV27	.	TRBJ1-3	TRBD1	CASSPDRGAGNTIYF	TGTGCCAGCAGCCCGGACAGGGGCGCTGGAAACACCATATATTTT
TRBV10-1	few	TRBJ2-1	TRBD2	CASRPTSSGSRGNEQFF	TGCGCCAGCAGGCCAACATCTAGCGGTTCGAGGGGAAATGAGCAGTTCTTC
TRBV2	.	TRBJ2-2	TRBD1	CASEGQGAGELFF	TGTGCCAGCGAGGGACAGGGGGCCGGGGAGCTGTTTTTT
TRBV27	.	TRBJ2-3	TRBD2	CASSLSGASTDTQYF	TGTGCCAGCAGTCTTAGCGGGGCTAGCACAGATACGCAGTATTTT
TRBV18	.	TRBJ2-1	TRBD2	CASSPWGTSGPYNEQFF	TGTGCCAGCTCACCTTGGGGGACTAGCGGTCCCTACAATGAGCAGTTCTTC
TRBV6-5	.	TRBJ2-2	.	CASSGRGRETGELFF	TGTGCCAGCTCCGGGAGGGGGCGGGAGACCGGGGAGCTGTTTTTT
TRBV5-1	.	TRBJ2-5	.	CASSLVSPEAQYF	TGCGCCAGCAGCTTGGTTAGTCCAGAGGCCCAGTACTTC
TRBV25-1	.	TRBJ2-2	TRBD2	CASSLAGANTGELFF	TGTGCCAGCAGTCTAGCGGGAGCGAACACCGGGGAGCTGTTTTTT
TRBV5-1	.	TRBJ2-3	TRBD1	CASSWTGGAGDTQYF	TGCGCCAGCAGCTGGACAGGGGGCGCAGGGGATACGCAGTATTTT
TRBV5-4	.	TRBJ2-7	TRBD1	CASSRTGGFYEQYF	TGTGCCAGCAGCAGGACAGGGGGCTTCTACGAGCAGTACTTC
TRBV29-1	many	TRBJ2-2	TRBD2	CSVEAGGLTGELFF	TGCAGCGTTGAAGCGGGGGGGCTCACCGGGGAGCTGTTTTTT
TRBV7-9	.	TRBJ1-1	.	CASRPTGSRTEAFF	TGTGCCAGCAGGCCCACCGGGAGTCGCACTGAAGCTTTCTTT
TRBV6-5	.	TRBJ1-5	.	CASRGGSNQPQHF	TGTGCCAGCAGGGGGGGTAGCAATCAGCCCCAGCATTTT
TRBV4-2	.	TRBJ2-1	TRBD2	CASSRRPLAEVYNEQFF	TGTGCCAGCAGCCGGAGACCACTAGCGGAGGTCTACAATGAGCAGTTCTTC
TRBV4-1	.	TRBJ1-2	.	CASSQTALTGAKGYGYTF	TGCGCCAGCAGCCAAACCGCCCTGACAGGCGCCAAAGGGTATGGCTACACCTTC
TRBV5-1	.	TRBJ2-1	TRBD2	CASSAFPGTSGQDEQFF	TGCGCCAGCAGCGCCTTCCCCGGGACTAGCGGGCAGGATGAGCAGTTCTTC
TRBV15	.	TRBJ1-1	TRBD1	CATSRSGTGGRTEAFF	TGTGCCACCAGCCGGTCCGGGACAGGGGGCCGGACTGAAGCTTTCTTT
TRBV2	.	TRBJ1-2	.	CASKGLQGRDSNYGYTF	TGTGCCAGCAAAGGGCTACAGGGACGGGATTCTAACTATGGCTACACCTTC
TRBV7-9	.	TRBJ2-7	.	CASRSGMGEQYF	TGTGCCAGCAGATCAGGCATGGGCGAGCAGTACTTC
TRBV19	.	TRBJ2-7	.	CASSIGQALTYEQYF	TGTGCCAGTAGTATTGGGCAGGCATTAACCTACGAGCAGTACTTC
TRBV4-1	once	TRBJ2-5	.	CASSQDYQESRGGQYF	TGCGCCAGCAGCCAAGATTATCAGGAATCAAGAGGGGGCCAGTACTTC
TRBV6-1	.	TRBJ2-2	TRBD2	CASSEVWGGGNTGELFF	TGTGCCAGCAGTGAAGTATGGGGGGGTGGGAACACCGGGGAGCTGTTTTTT
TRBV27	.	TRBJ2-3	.	CASSLRGTDTQYF	TGTGCCAGCAGTTTACGCGGGACAGATACGCAGTATTTT
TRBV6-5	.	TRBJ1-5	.	CASSYSGVGDQPQHF	TGTGCCAGCAGTTACTCCGGGGTTGGCGATCAGCCCCAGCATTTT
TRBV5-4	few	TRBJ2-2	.	CASSLVSTGELFF	TGTGCCAGCAGCTTGGTTTCGACCGGGGAGCTGTTTTTT
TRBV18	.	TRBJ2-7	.	CASVRDKHYEQYF	TGTGCCAGCGTCCGGGACAAGCACTACGAGCAGTACTTC
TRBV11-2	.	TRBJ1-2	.	CASSTRTSPYGYTF	TGTGCCAGCAGCACTCGGACAAGCCCATATGGCTACACCTTC
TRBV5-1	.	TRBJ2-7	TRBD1	CASSSPGQGGYEQYF	TGCGCCAGCAGCTCACCGGGACAGGGAGGCTACGAGCAGTACTTC
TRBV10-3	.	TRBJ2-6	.	CATCDPGGANVLTF	TGTGCCACATGCGATCCGGGGGGGGCCAACGTCCTGACTTTC
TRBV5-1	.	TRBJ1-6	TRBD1	CASSFRDRGGRYNSPLHF	TGCGCCAGCAGCTTCCGGGACAGGGGAGGCCGTTATAATTCACCCCTCCACTTT
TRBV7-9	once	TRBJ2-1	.	CASRLGTLNEQFF	TGTGCCAGCAGACTCGGGACACTCAATGAGCAGTTCTTC
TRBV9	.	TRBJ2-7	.	CASSVAWSSYEQYF	TGTGCCAGCAGCGTTGCCTGGAGCTCCTACGAGCAGTACTTC
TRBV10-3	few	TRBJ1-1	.	CATRTANTEAFF	TGTGCCACTCGCACAGCGAACACTGAAGCTTTCTTT
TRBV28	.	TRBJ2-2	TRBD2	CASSRSRGGKVGELFF	TGTGCCAGCAGTCGGTCGCGGGGGGGCAAGGTCGGGGAGCTGTTTTTT
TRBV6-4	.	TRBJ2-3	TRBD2	CASSGGAGGQDTQYF	TGTGCCAGCAGTGGAGGAGCGGGGGGGCAAGATACGCAGTATTTT
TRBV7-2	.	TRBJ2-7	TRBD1	CASSLEPRTGLEQYF	TGTGCCAGCAGCTTAGAGCCAAGGACAGGTCTCGAGCAGTACTTC
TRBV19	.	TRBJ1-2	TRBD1	CASSTPTGGYGYTF	TGTGCCAGTAGTACCCCAACAGGGGGATATGGCTACACCTTC
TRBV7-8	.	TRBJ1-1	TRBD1	CASSFRGSSNTEAFF	TGTGCCAGCAGCTTCAGGGGGTCATCGAACACTGAAGCTTTCTTT
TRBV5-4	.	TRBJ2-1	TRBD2	CAIERDGAGNEQFF	TGTGCGATCGAGCGGGACGGGGCCGGGAATGAGCAGTTCTTC
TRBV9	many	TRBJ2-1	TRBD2	CASSVDGTSNYNEQFF	TGTGCCAGCAGCGTAGATGGGACTAGCAACTACAATGAGCAGTTCTTC
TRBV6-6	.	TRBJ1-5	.	CASSRLGGGPQHF	TGTGCCAGCAGTAGGTTAGGGGGGGGGCCCCAGCATTTT
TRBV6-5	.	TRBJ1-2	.	CASSAQANYGYTF	TGTGCCAGCAGTGCACAGGCTAACTATGGCTACACCTTC
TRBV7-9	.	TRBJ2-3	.	CASSPTSGQPQYF	TGTGCCAGCAGCCCCACCAGTGGACAGCCGCAGTATTTT
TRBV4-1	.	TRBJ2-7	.	CASSQDRDGEATYEQYF	TGCGCCAGCAGCCAAGATCGCGACGGGGAGGCGACCTACGAGCAGTACTTC